A single T cell receptor beta chain is shown here with its context. Its antigen is currently not known. Base qualities are not recorded, but no much larger clone differs from it by a single base. This entry is derived from a study of shared clonotypes between healthy human individuals (dated by TCRdb to 2018 to 2020). About the full investigation: The cohort included a few men and a couple of women between 18 and 49 years of age. Different laboratories and diverse techniques were used to prepare libraries and sequence TCR repertoires, to increase sequencing depth and limit assay-specific biases. For each donor, CD4 naive and CD4 memory were each given three plates, CD8 naive was given two plates, and CD8 memory was given one plate. Per donor, leukapheresis produced somewhere between about 0.8 and 9 billion PBMCs. To estimate repertoire size and how much clonotype sharing occurs between individuals, the study deeply sequenced the blood TCR repertoires of about five healthy adults.

Using the deep immunoSEQ assay, TCR CDR3 regions were amplified from genomic DNA by multiplex PCR. For each cell subset, the extracted genomic DNA was distributed evenly across all wells of several immunoSEQ 96-well plates, and each plate served as one replicate. Each replicate PCR for sorted subsets received roughly 0.2 ug genomic DNA, equal to about 30,000 T cell genomes. Purified libraries were quantified with a Qubit 3.0 fluorometer, sized on a Bioanalyzer 2100, and re-quantified with the KAPA Library Quantification kit. Every immunoSEQ 96-well plate was sequenced on a separate single-read 150-cycle Illumina NextSeq 550 flow cell. The published analysis was carried out like this. The immunoSEQ output contained only junctional sequences without quality scores, so filtering could not match that applied to full-length reads. Sequences were annotated with PyIR, a Python wrapper for IgBLAST v1.9, using IMGT germline references to assign V/J genes and CDR3. Any read was removed if the V/J assignment was weak (E-value above 1e-6), the CDR3 was missing, or the read contained stop codons, out-of-frame junctions, or ambiguous translated residues. A V3J clonotype was defined by an identical inferred V gene, J gene, and CDR3 amino acid sequence. Percentage overlap between repertoires was calculated by dividing the number of shared unique clonotypes by the size of the smaller repertoire. Richness of each repertoire was evaluated using RTK rarefaction, the Chao1 estimator, and Recon v2.1 estimates of unobserved clonotypes. Generation probabilities for all TCRbeta clonotypes obtained by the gDNA method from a handful of donors were computed using OLGA. This is the immuneACCESS table as TCRdb keeps it, with only in-frame sequences that have V and J called. A part of the clones is gone; compared with another copy, unresolved V genes explain less than half, and the rest is unexplained. The DNA gave D and trimming, while V, J and clone size come from that table. For this sample the table gives over a million clones, of which over 95% were detected only once. In total, the top ten clones hold roughly 1.1% of the sample.

What the work shows at the level of the full study, not this receptor alone: Even with the large sequencing depth, rarefaction of the sorted-subset datasets indicated that sequencing was incomplete. The genetic and exposure-history diversity represented was limited by the small number of donors. Compared with non-shared clonotypes, the clonotypes found in all four sorted-subset donors had higher generation probabilities. Naive subsets generally had larger estimated clonotype richness than memory subsets did. Sharing across a handful of donors was observed for approximately 5% of naive CD4, 3.5% of naive CD8, 2% to 2.5% of memory CD4, and roughly 0.4% of memory CD8 clonotypes. Sampling was restricted to blood, and TCR repertoires in tissue are likely to differ from TCR repertoires in blood. Based on pairwise subsampling, the degree of clonotype sharing among donors was expected to be affected by sequencing depth.

Healthy HIV-negative adults with no recently reported acute infections or vaccinations were included as donors. Every donor was a Caucasian adult living in Nashville, Tennessee, USA. CD4+ T cells were enriched by magnetic negative selection, after which naive cells were positively selected on CD45RA and the negative fraction was taken as the memory subset. Blood was collected by leukapheresis, and PBMCs were isolated by Ficoll-Histopaque density gradient centrifugation and then cryopreserved in liquid nitrogen vapor phase. Purity and quantity of every magnetically sorted T cell population were checked by analytical flow cytometry. Each sorted fraction had its genomic DNA isolated and then quantified by UV absorbance on a Nanodrop 2000c. The clonotype originates from a young man in good health. What was sequenced was naive CD4+ T cells sorted from blood. The cell subset or site label of this sample denotes: CD45RA+ positively selected.

At the DNA level, the sequence is TGTGCCAGCAGTTACTCGGGGCAGGGCGATGGCTACACCTTC. It specifies CASSYSGQGDGYTF. This chain joins TRBV6-5 to TRBJ1-2; TRBD1 is possibly the D segment (5 matching bases). The CDR3 runs 14 amino acids, cysteine and phenylalanine included. Here the CDR3 DNA is all that survives: 42 bases in frame from base 1. The junction shows trimming of 0 bases on V and 6 bases on J, plus 11 bases between the germline ends. As encoded in the germline V gene, CDR1 is MNHEY while CDR2 is SVGAGI.